This T cell receptor (beta chain) was sequenced for a study of CXCR3-negative and CXCR3-positive naive CD8 T cells. Study conclusions and caveats: Naive cells positive for CXCR3 carried more hydrophobic TRB CDR3s than CXCR3-negative ones. The study found comparably high diversity in both naive subsets and much lower diversity in memory CD8+ cells.

A remark on this clonotype: Antigen specificity is unknown.

Libraries were UMI-labeled 5' RACE TRB cDNA. TCRdb reanalyzed the 5' RACE reads and collapses them to one entry per CDR3 protein, without DNA. Its clone listing holds around 24,000 distinct CDR3 sequences. Sorting was done in triplicate for each CD8+ T cell subset (300,000 cells each). This clonotype was sampled from a human donor in good health. Some clones in this sample may be carry-over from other donors' samples. Material for sequencing was naive CXCR3- CD8+ T cells from blood. Described subset: CD45RO-CCR7+CD27+CD95- naive CD8+ T cells lacking CXCR3 (TNR3-).

CDR3 residues: CASSQDGSTYEQYF. This sequence joins TRBV14 and TRBJ2-7. Germline CDR1 SGHDN, CDR2 FVKESK. This CDR3 region has 14 residues.